This T cell receptor (beta chain) was sequenced for a study of cytomegalovirus exposure and HLA in healthy donors. The PCR made use of 60 Vbeta and 13 Jbeta primers. Sequencing was performed with immunoSEQ multiplex PCR; in TCRdb, only in-frame clones are kept and a portion is missing. The data show approximately 150,000 clones, with 80% to 90% seen just once and around 4.7% held by the top ten. Regarding the study as a whole: Earlier analysis found most TCR beta V segments productive about 87% or about 30% of the time. Diagnosis of cytomegalovirus status made by the classifier reportedly showed high specificity and sensitivity.

As to this clone: What it binds is unknown.

Sequencing was performed on PBMCs. The receptor was isolated from a woman between 18 and 29 years old in good health and CMV-seropositive.

This CDR3 is CASSVEQGQETQYF. CDR3 in DNA: TGTGCCAGCAGCGTAGAGCAGGGCCAAGAGACCCAGTACTTC. This rearrangement joins TRBV9 to TRBJ2-5; possible D gene TRBD1, 5 bases. CDR3 length equals 14 residues. V gave up 0 bases and J gave up 1 base, with 7 bases separating them. CDR1 SGDLS and CDR2 YYNGEE come from the germline V gene.